This TCR beta chain was identified during a study of cytomegalovirus exposure and HLA in healthy donors. The sample holds a few counts of this clone. No antigen is known for it. Both 60 Vbeta primers and 13 Jbeta primers went into the PCR. Repertoires were generated with immunoSEQ multiplex PCR, while TCRdb's copy carries only in-frame clones and drops some. The sample consists of about 180,000 clones, around 79% of them appearing once. General study points: The productive fraction for most TCR beta V segments was about 90% or about 30% in an earlier analysis.

The CDR3 spans 16 residues. V lost 5 bases to trimming and J lost 6 bases; unmatched junction nucleotides: 16. Looked up from germline, CDR1 is LNHDA and CDR2 is SQIVND (reference sequence). The rearrangement uses TRBV19 and TRBJ2-7; 7 positions match TRBD1. The receptor was isolated from a woman aged 45-60 years in good health and CMV-seronegative. The sequenced material came from PBMCs. The CDR3 DNA reads TGTGCCAGTAGTGGGGAGACCGGGCAGGGGGTCCCCGAGCAGTACTTC. It is translated as CASSGETGQGVPEQYF.